These 23 T cell receptor beta chains were all obtained from the same sample, sequenced in a study of blood T cells in healthy people across ages. Together with a sample-barcoded 5' primer, a J-beta primer mix was included in a second PCR lasting about 7 to 12 cycles. Each CDR3 protein gets one entry after TCRdb re-called the 5' RACE reads with MiXCR. The sample lists around 1,100,000 distinct CDR3 sequences, around two fifths occurring once. Sample: blood. The receptors stem from a man younger than 35 in good health.

V is TRBV29-1 and J is TRBJ2-7; possibly TRBD1 for D (6 bases). The tail of the sequence fits TRBJ2-5 better, so the J call may be wrong. The CDR3 is made up of 11 amino acids. Germline loops: CDR1 SQVTM, CDR2 ANQGSEA. The CDR3 DNA reads TGCAGCGGACGCAGGGGAGAGACCCAGTACTTC. It codes for CSGRRGETQYF.

The chain recombines TRBV29-1 with TRBJ1-2, with 11 bases that match TRBD1. V dropped 5 bases and J dropped 6; count of bases not matched to a gene: 2. This CDR3 has 12 residues. Germline CDR1 and CDR2: SQVTM and ANQGSEA. CDR3: CSVRTGGNGYTF. The CDR3 region has the DNA TGCAGCGTTAGGACAGGGGGCAATGGCTACACCTTC.

Worth noting for this clonotype: Just one base apart from a much larger clone, this may be a read error. The rearrangement links TRBV25-1 to TRBJ2-1; 10 bases fit TRBD2. Germline V gene lookup returns CDR1 MGHDK and CDR2 SYGVNS. There are 14 residues in the CDR3. For the CDR3, the DNA is TGTGTCAGCACAGAGCGGGGGGGCCAAAATGAGCAGTTCTTC. Translation gives CVSTERGGQNEQFF.

The rearrangement links TRBV12-3 or TRBV12-4 to TRBJ2-2, with TRBD2 as a possible D gene (5 bases). The length of the CDR3 is 13 residues. Trimming shortened V by 3 bases and J by 5 bases, and 7 bases separated the two germline ends. For the CDR3, the DNA is TGTGCCAGCAGTTTCGGACTTACCGGGGAGCTGTTTTTT. Its translation: CASSFGLTGELFF.

The rearrangement uses TRBV7-9 and TRBJ2-4; D unclear. The DNA end is more similar to TRBJ2-7, so the J call may be wrong. This CDR3 region has 13 residues. Germline CDR1 and CDR2: SEHNR and FQNEAQ (reference sequence). CDR3 in amino acids: CASSSTSRYEQYF. The CDR3 region has the DNA TGTGCCAGCAGCTCAACTTCCAGATACGAGCAGTACTTC.

J is TRBJ1-2 and V is TRBV20-1; TRBD1 agrees at 7 bases. After removal of 5 bases from V and 8 bases from J, the junction contained 14 bases not matched to a gene. There are 14 residues in the CDR3. CDR1 and CDR2 from the germline V gene are DFQATT and SNEGSKA (reference sequence). CDR3 DNA sequence: TGCAGTGCTGAACAGGGGTCGGGGCGCTCCGGCTACACCTTC. This sequence encodes CSAEQGSGRSGYTF.

The V and J genes are TRBV24-1 and TRBJ1-2; the D is unclear. In germline, CDR1 is KGHDR, CDR2 SFDVKD. Between the trimmed V and J ends, which lost 1 base and 7 bases, there was a span of 9 bases. This CDR3 is built from 13 residues. Written as DNA, the CDR3 is TGTGCCACCAGTGATTTATCGGGCGGTGGCTACACCTTC. Amino acid sequence: CATSDLSGGGYTF.

This chain uses TRBV30 with TRBJ1-2; no clear D gene. CDR3 length: 13 amino acids. Germline values: CDR1 GTSNPN, CDR2 SVGIG (reference sequence). V was pared by 3 bases and J by 2 bases, with 10 bases between. The CDR3 loop reads CAWRATRNYGYTF. In DNA, the CDR3 is TGTGCCTGGAGGGCTACCCGCAACTATGGCTACACCTTC.

This chain links TRBV4-3 with TRBJ2-6; D remains ambiguous. V was pared by 1 base and J by 0 bases, with 13 bases between. There are 18 residues in the CDR3. Germline V CDR1 and CDR2: LGHNA, YSLEER. CDR3 sequence reads: CASSQVRLEVSGANVLTF. In nucleotides, the CDR3 is TGCGCCAGCAGCCAAGTACGTCTCGAGGTCTCTGGGGCCAACGTCCTGACTTTC.

This clonotype was detected only a few times. The chain couples TRBV12-3 or TRBV12-4 to TRBJ2-7; 7 bases fit TRBD1. This CDR3 is 15 amino acids long. The V and J ends lost 1 base and 3 bases, in that order; junction bases with no gene match: 6. The CDR3 coding sequence is TGTGCCAGCAGTTTAGGAAGACAGGGCTACTACGAGCAGTACTTC. Amino acids: CASSLGRQGYYEQYF.

In its sample, this clonotype was seen many times. The V call is TRBV20-1, the J call TRBJ1-4; 7 bases are shared with TRBD1. The CDR3 sequence is 15 residues long. V lost 6 bases, J lost 8 bases, and 15 bases stayed unmatched. Germline values: CDR1 DFQATT, CDR2 SNEGSKA (reference sequence). Written as DNA, the CDR3 is TGCAGTGCCACACCCCGAGGGGGCGCGAGAGAAAAACTGTTTTTT. Protein: CSATPRGGAREKLFF.

The sample holds a few counts of this clonotype. The rearrangement joins TRBV7-9 to TRBJ2-7; D possibly uses TRBD1 or TRBD2 (6 bases each). The CDR3 length is 11 residues. With 7 bases removed from V and 6 bases from J, the gap between germline ends came to 10 bases. Germline CDR1 and CDR2: SEHNR and FQNEAQ (reference sequence). This CDR3 is CASTKGGEQYF. The CDR3 nucleotides are TGTGCCAGCACCAAGGGGGGCGAGCAGTACTTC.

This clonotype appeared a few times. The J gene is TRBJ1-2, the V gene TRBV12-3 or TRBV12-4; TRBD1 aligns across 7 bases. CDR3 length equals 13 residues. V lost 6 bases and J lost 3; bases outside the gene matches: 4. Here the CDR3 reads CASRPQGHYGYTF. The CDR3 DNA reads as TGTGCCAGCAGGCCACAGGGGCACTATGGCTACACCTTC.

Regarding this clonotype: A read error is possible here, since a much larger clone lies one base away. V gene TRBV7-2 combines with J gene TRBJ2-3; D ambiguous. The V gene lost 11 bases and the J gene lost 5 bases, with 17 bases spanning the gap. This CDR3 has 13 residues. Germline CDR1 SGHTA, CDR2 FQGNSA. The CDR3 DNA reads as TGTGCCGGCATGAGGAGTTATGTAGATACGCAGTATTTT. It specifies CAGMRSYVDTQYF.

The rearrangement joins TRBV9 to TRBJ2-1; D possibly corresponds to TRBD1 (5 bases). The CDR3 totals 17 residues. The ends were cut back, 4 bases at V and 2 bases at J, with 19 bases in the middle. Germline V CDR1 and CDR2: SGDLS, YYNGEE. The CDR3 sequence is CASSPLSGASPYNEQFF. DNA of the CDR3: TGTGCCAGCAGCCCTCTTAGTGGGGCATCCCCCTACAATGAGCAGTTCTTC.

The V call is TRBV12-3 or TRBV12-4, the J call TRBJ2-3; D possibly corresponds to TRBD1 (6 bases). The CDR3 loop spans 14 amino acids. Trimming took off 5 bases at V and 7 bases at J, with 16 bases between the two ends. The CDR3, as DNA: TGTGCCAGCAGTCGGGCCCGGGACACTAATACGCAGTATTTT. Its translation: CASSRARDTNTQYF.

This chain connects TRBV29-1 to TRBJ1-1; tentative D call: TRBD1 (5 bases). With 7 bases removed from V and 1 base from J, the gap between germline ends came to 13 bases. Germline V gene data show CDR1 as SQVTM and CDR2 as ANQGSEA. The CDR3 covers 13 residues. CDR3 coding DNA: TGCAGCGCACTAGGTGGGGGGAACACTGAAGCTTTCTTT. It translates to CSALGGGNTEAFF.

V usage is TRBV4-2 and J usage is TRBJ1-5, with D possibly being TRBD1 (5 bases). The V and J ends lost 4 bases and 5 bases respectively, with 12 bases between them. The CDR3 sequence is 14 residues long. CDR1 is LGHNA, CDR2 YNFKEQ, per germline. CDR3 amino acids: CASSPVRGDQPQHF. DNA of the CDR3: TGTGCCAGCAGCCCGGTACGGGGGGATCAGCCCCAGCATTTT.

The chain has TRBV20-1 and TRBJ2-4, with TRBD1 as a possible D gene (6 bases). The assigned J gene may be wrong: the sequence end matches TRBJ2-7 better. This CDR3 has 14 amino acids. Per germline, CDR1 DFQATT and CDR2 SNEGSKA (reference sequence). The CDR3 here is CSATRLDRLDEQYF. The CDR3, as DNA: TGCAGTGCTACCCGGCTTGACAGGCTCGACGAGCAGTACTTC.

Only a few counts were recorded for this clonotype. The gene calls are TRBV20-1 and TRBJ1-6; TRBD1 matches at 7 bases. The CDR3 is 14 residues long. The junction had 7 bases not matched to a gene; V was cut back by 3 bases and J by 8 bases. CDR1 DFQATT and CDR2 SNEGSKA come from the germline V gene (reference sequence). CDR3 nucleotide sequence: TGCAGTGCTAGCCCCGGGACAGACTATTCACCCCTCCACTTT. Its protein is CSASPGTDYSPLHF.

This chain uses TRBV11-2 with TRBJ2-3; TRBD2 agrees at 7 bases. CDR3 length: 16 residues. CDR1 and CDR2 (germline): SGHAT, FQNNGV. Trimming took 5 bases from V and 3 from J; bases not matched to a gene: 11. The CDR3 spells CASSPYPGLVTDTQYF. CDR3 sequence (DNA): TGTGCCAGCAGCCCATACCCCGGACTAGTAACAGATACGCAGTATTTT.

V gene TRBV12-3 or TRBV12-4 combines with J gene TRBJ1-2, with 12 positions matching TRBD1. This CDR3 is 17 amino acids long. V shed 5 bases and J 4 bases; nucleotides not matched to a gene: 11. CDR3 sequence reads: CASSPHPGQGAGYGYTF. CDR3 bases: TGTGCCAGCAGTCCGCACCCGGGACAGGGGGCAGGCTATGGCTACACCTTC.

The chain couples TRBV27 to TRBJ1-1; the D gene is possibly TRBD1 (5 bases). The CDR3 runs 13 residues. V lost 7 bases and J lost 1, with 10 bases in between. The germline V gene encodes CDR1 MNHEY and CDR2 SMNVEV (reference sequence). CDR3 bases: TGTGCCAGCAAAACGACAGCGAACACTGAAGCTTTCTTT. This gives the protein CASKTTANTEAFF.